The 10 T cell receptor beta chains reported below all come from one sample, sequenced in a study of T cell clonotyping in hematopoietic cell transplantation (dated by TCRdb to the early 2020s). The library relied on the immunoSEQ multiplex PCR assay. The immuneACCESS repertoire file appears here via TCRdb, limited to in-frame rearrangements. These files lack a portion of the clones; in checked studies, under half of the deficit traces to unresolved V genes, and the cause of the others is not known. The sample table contains some 76,000 clones; only one count was recorded for 90% to 97% of them. The top ten hold 1.5% to 2% of the sample. What this sample's time point label stands for: recipient sample about 28 days before transplant, after cytoreduction. Sample: peripheral blood mononuclear cells, taken before stem cell transplant. The receptors were sampled from a woman aged 50 to 60 with acute myeloid leukemia. Some clones in this sample may be carry-over from other donors' samples.

DNA of the CDR3: TGTGCCAGCAGCCCCGGGACTATCTACAATGAGCAGTTCTTC. Protein: CASSPGTIYNEQFF. The V gene is TRBV7-6, the J gene TRBJ2-1; 7 bases align to TRBD2. The CDR3 contains 14 residues. The V gene's germline CDR1 is SGHVS and CDR2 FNYEAQ. V shed 5 bases, J shed 3 bases, and the junction held 4 bases outside the gene matches.

The table lists this clone with a few counts. This sequence joins TRBV7-2 and TRBJ2-3; 10 bases are a match to TRBD2. Germline loops: CDR1 SGHTA, CDR2 FQGNSA. The CDR3 length is 16 residues. Unmatched junction bases numbered 9, after V lost 4 bases and J lost 5 bases. CDR3 loop: CASSSYSLAGLDTQYF. DNA of the CDR3: TGTGCCAGCAGCTCTTACTCACTAGCGGGGTTAGATACGCAGTATTTT.

V usage is TRBV7-2 and J usage is TRBJ1-2, with 7 bases that match TRBD1. This CDR3 spans 15 amino acids. V dropped 5 bases and J dropped 4; count of bases not matched to a gene: 10. CDR1 is SGHTA, CDR2 FQGNSA, per germline. This CDR3 is CASSSTGQAGYGYTF. DNA of the CDR3: TGTGCCAGCAGCAGCACCGGACAGGCAGGCTATGGCTACACCTTC.

As for this clone: One end of the junction does not line up with germline, which may come from a read error. The chain is built from TRBV7-9 and TRBJ1-4; TRBD1 agrees at 8 bases. The germline V gene has CDR1 SEHNR and CDR2 FQNEAQ (reference sequence). The length of the CDR3 is 13 residues. The CDR3 reads CAGRGLQGEKLFF. The CDR3 DNA is TGTGCCGGCAGGGGGCTGCAAGGGGAAAAACTGTTTTTT.

The chain combines TRBV6-1 with TRBJ1-1, with D uncertain. The CDR3 spans 11 residues. The germline V gene has CDR1 MNHNS and CDR2 SASEGT. V was shortened by 9 bases and J by 7 bases, with 12 bases between the two germline ends. This CDR3 reads CASTPGIEAFF. Written as DNA, the CDR3 is TGTGCCAGTACCCCCGGGATTGAAGCTTTCTTT.

The chain uses TRBV30 and TRBJ1-6; D is unclear. Trimming stripped 5 bases from V and 5 bases from J, with 10 bases between. The CDR3 totals 13 residues. The germline gives CDR1 GTSNPN, CDR2 SVGIG (reference sequence). The CDR3 nucleotides are TGTGCCTGGGTGAAGGAGGATAATTCACCCCTCCACTTT. Translating it yields CAWVKEDNSPLHF.

The CDR3 spells CASRTGDQPQHF. CDR3 sequence (DNA): TGTGCCAGCCGGACAGGGGATCAGCCCCAGCATTTT. The gene calls are TRBV6-5 and TRBJ1-5; 9 bases align to TRBD1. After removal of 8 bases from V and 5 bases from J, the junction contained 1 base not matched to a gene. The germline CDR1 and CDR2 sequences are MNHEY and SVGAGI. CDR3 length: 12 amino acids.

V usage is TRBV7-9 and J usage is TRBJ2-1; 7 bases are shared with TRBD1. The CDR3 runs 15 residues. Germline loops: CDR1 SEHNR, CDR2 FQNEAQ (reference sequence). V shed 1 base and J 3 bases; nucleotides not matched to a gene: 3. DNA of the CDR3: TGTGCCAGCAGCTTAGGACAGGGCGACTACAATGAGCAGTTCTTC. Protein sequence: CASSLGQGDYNEQFF.

This chain uses TRBV28 with TRBJ1-1; 7 bases align to TRBD1. The germline gives CDR1 MDHEN, CDR2 SYDVKM. The CDR3 contains 15 residues. The trim removed 4 bases at V and 4 bases at J, leaving 9 bases unmatched. CDR3 protein: CASSSGGDSITEAFF. For the CDR3, the DNA is TGTGCCAGCAGTTCGGGCGGGGACAGTATCACTGAAGCTTTCTTT.

J is TRBJ2-7 and V is TRBV6-5; D may be TRBD1 or TRBD2 (5 bases each). The CDR3 is made up of 11 amino acids. With 11 bases removed from V and 7 bases from J, the gap between germline ends came to 15 bases. Per germline, CDR1 MNHEY and CDR2 SVGAGI. The CDR3 region has the DNA TGTGCCGGCGCTCGGGACGCAGAGCAGTACTTC. Protein: CAGARDAEQYF.